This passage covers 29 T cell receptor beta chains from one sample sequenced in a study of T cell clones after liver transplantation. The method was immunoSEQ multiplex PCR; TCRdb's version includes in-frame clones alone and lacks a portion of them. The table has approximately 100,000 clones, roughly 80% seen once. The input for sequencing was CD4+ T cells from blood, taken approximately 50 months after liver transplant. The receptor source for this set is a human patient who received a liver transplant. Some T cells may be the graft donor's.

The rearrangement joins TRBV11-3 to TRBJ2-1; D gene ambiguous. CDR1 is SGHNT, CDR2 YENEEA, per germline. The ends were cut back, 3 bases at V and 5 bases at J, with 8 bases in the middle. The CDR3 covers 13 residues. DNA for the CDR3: TGTGCCAGCAGCTTCTCGGGTAACAATGAGCAGTTCTTC. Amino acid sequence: CASSFSGNNEQFF. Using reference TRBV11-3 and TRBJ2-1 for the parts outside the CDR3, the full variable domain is EAGVVQSPRYKIIEKKQPVAFWCNPISGHNTLYWYLQNLGQGPELLIRYENEEAVDDSQLPKDRFSAERLKGVDSTLKIQPAELGDSAVYLCASSFSGNNEQFFGPGTRLTVL.

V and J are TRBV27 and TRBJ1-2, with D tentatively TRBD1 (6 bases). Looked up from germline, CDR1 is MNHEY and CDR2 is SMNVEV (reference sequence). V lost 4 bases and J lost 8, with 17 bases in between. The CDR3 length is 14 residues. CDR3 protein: CASSSNRVPGGYTF. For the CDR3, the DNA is TGTGCCAGCAGTTCGAACAGGGTTCCGGGGGGCTACACCTTC.

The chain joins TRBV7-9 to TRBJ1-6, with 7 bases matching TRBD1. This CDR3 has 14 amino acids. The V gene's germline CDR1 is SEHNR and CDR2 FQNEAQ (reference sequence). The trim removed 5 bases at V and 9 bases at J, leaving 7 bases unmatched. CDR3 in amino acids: CASSTDRRSSPLHF. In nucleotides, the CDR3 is TGTGCCAGCAGCACGGACAGGCGTTCTTCACCCCTCCACTTT.

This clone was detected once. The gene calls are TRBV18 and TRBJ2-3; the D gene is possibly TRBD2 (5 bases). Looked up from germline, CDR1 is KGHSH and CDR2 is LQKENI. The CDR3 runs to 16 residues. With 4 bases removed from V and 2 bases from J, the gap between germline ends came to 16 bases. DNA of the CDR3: TGTGCCAGCTCACGCTATAGGGAGTATACCACAGATACGCAGTATTTT. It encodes CASSRYREYTTDTQYF.

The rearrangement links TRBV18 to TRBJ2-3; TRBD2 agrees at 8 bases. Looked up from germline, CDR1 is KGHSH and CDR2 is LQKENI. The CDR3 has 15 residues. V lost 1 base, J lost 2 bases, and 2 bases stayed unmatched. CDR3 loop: CASSPLSGVTDTQYF. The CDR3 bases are TGTGCCAGCTCACCACTTAGCGGGGTCACAGATACGCAGTATTTT.

For the CDR3, the DNA is TGCGCCAGCAGCCCCCTGCGGGGGGGCGGGGCAGATACGCAGTATTTT. It is translated as CASSPLRGGGADTQYF. The rearrangement uses TRBV5-1 and TRBJ2-3; 9 bases are shared with TRBD2. The ends lost 4 bases at V and 4 bases at J; junction bases unmatched: 10. CDR3 length equals 16 residues. Germline lookup yields CDR1 SGHRS and CDR2 YFSETQ. The full variable domain, in which reference TRBV5-1 and TRBJ2-3 provide the parts outside the CDR3, is KAGVTQTPRYLIKTRGQQVTLSCSPISGHRSVSWYQQTPGQGLQFLFEYFSETQRNKGNFPGRFSGRQFSNSRSEMNVSTLELGDSALYLCASSPLRGGGADTQYFGPGTRLTVL.

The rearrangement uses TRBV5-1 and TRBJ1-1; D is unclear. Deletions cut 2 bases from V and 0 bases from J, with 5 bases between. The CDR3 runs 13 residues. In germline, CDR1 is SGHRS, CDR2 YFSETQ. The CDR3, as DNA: TGCGCCAGCAGCTTTAGATTGAACACTGAAGCTTTCTTT. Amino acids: CASSFRLNTEAFF.

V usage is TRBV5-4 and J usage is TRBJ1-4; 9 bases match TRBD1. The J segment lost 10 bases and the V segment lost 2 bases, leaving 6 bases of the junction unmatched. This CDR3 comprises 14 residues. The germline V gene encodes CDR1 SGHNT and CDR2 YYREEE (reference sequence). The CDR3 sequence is CASSLQGANRKLFF. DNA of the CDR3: TGTGCCAGCAGCTTACAGGGGGCGAATAGAAAACTGTTTTTT.

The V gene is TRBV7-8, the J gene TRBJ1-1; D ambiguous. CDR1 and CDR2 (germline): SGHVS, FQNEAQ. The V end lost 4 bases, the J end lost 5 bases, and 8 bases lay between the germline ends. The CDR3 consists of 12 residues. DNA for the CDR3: TGTGCCAGCAGCTCGGAGTGGACTGAAGCTTTCTTT. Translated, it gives CASSSEWTEAFF.

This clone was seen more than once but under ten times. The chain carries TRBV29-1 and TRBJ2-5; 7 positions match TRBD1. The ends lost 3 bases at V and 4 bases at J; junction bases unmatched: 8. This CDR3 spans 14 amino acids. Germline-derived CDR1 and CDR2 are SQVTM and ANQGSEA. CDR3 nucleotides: TGCAGCGTTGACGGGCAGGGGGTTTTAGAGACCCAGTACTTC. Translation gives CSVDGQGVLETQYF.

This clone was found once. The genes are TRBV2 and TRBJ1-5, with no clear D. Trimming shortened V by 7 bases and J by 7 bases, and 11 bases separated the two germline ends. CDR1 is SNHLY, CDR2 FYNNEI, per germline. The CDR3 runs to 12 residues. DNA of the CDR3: TGTGCCAGCACGCTGGGGAACCAGCCCCAGCATTTT. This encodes CASTLGNQPQHF.

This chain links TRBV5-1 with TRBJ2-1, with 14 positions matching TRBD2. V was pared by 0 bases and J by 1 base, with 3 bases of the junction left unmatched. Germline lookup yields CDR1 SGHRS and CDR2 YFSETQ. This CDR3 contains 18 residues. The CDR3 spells CASSLDGTSGSSYNEQFF. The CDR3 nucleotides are TGCGCCAGCAGCTTGGACGGGACTAGCGGGAGTTCCTACAATGAGCAGTTCTTC.

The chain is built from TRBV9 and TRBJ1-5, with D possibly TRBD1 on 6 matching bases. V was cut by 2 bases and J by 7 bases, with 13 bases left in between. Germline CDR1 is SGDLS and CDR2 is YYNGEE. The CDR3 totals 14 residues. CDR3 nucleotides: TGTGCCAGCAGCGTGACAGGAGATTACCAGCCCCAGCATTTT. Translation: CASSVTGDYQPQHF.

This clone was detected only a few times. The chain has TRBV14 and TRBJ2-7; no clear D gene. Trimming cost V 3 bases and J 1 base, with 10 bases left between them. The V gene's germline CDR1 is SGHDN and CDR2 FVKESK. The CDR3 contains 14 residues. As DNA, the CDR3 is TGTGCCAGCAGCCAGATGCACGGATCCTACGAGCAGTACTTC. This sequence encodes CASSQMHGSYEQYF.

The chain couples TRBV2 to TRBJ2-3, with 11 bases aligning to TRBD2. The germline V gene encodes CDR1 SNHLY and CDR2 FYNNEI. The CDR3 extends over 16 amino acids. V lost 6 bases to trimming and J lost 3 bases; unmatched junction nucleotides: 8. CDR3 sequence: CASRRGASGRTDTQYF. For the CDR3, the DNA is TGTGCCAGCAGGAGAGGGGCTAGCGGGAGGACAGATACGCAGTATTTT.

The CDR3 loop reads CASSPVRTAGIGDTEAFF. Written as DNA, the CDR3 is TGTGCCAGCTCACCCGTACGGACAGCAGGGATTGGGGACACTGAAGCTTTCTTT. The chain joins TRBV18 to TRBJ1-1; TRBD1 is a possible D gene (6 bases). V dropped 3 bases and J dropped 3 bases, with 23 bases sitting between them. The germline V gene has CDR1 KGHSH and CDR2 LQKENI. This CDR3 has 18 amino acids.

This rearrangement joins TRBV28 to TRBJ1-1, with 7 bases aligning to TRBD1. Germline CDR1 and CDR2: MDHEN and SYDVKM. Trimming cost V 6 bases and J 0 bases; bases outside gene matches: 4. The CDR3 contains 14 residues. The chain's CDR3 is CASSSRGLNTEAFF. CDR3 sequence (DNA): TGTGCCAGCAGCAGTAGGGGGCTGAACACTGAAGCTTTCTTT. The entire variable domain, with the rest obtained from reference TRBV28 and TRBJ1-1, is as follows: DVKVTQSSRYLVKRTGEKVFLECVQDMDHENMFWYRQDPGLGLRLIYFSYDVKMKEKGDIPEGYSVSREKKERFSLILESASTNQTSMYLCASSSRGLNTEAFFGQGTRLTVV.

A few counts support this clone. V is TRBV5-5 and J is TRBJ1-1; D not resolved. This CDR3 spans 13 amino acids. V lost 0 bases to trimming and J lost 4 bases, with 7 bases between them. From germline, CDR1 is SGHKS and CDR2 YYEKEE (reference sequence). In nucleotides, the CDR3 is TGTGCCAGCAGCTTGGATTTGGTCACTGAAGCTTTCTTT. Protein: CASSLDLVTEAFF.

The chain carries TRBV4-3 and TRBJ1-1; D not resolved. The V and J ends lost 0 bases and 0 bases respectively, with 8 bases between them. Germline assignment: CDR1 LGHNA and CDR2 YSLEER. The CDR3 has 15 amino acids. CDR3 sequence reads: CASSQDGWLNTEAFF. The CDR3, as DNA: TGCGCCAGCAGCCAAGATGGGTGGTTGAACACTGAAGCTTTCTTT.

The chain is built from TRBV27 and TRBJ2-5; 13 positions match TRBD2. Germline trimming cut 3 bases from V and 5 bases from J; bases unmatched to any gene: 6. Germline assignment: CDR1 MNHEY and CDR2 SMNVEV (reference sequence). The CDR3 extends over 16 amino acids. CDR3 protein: CASSFRTSGSGETQYF. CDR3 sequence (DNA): TGTGCCAGCAGTTTCAGGACTAGCGGGAGCGGGGAGACCCAGTACTTC.

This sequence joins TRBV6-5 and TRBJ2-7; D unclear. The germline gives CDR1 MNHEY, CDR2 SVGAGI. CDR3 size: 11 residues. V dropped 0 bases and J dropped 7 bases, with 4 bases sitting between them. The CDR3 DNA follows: TGTGCCAGCAGTTACTCAGGGGAGCAGTACTTC. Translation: CASSYSGEQYF.

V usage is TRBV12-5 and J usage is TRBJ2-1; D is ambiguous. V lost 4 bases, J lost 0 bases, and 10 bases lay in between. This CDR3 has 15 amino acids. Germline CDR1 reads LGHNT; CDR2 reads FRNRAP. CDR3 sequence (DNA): TGTGCTAGTGGTTCCCCCCTCCTCTCCTACAATGAGCAGTTCTTC. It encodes CASGSPLLSYNEQFF.

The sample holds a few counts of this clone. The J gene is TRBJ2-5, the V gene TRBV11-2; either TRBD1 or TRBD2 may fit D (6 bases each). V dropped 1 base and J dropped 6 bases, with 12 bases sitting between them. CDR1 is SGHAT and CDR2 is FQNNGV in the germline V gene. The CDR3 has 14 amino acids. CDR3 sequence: CASSLGRGWQTQYF. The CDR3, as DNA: TGTGCCAGCAGCTTAGGGAGGGGGTGGCAGACCCAGTACTTC. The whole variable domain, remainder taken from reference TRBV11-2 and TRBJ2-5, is EAGVAQSPRYKIIEKRQSVAFWCNPISGHATLYWYQQILGQGPKLLIQFQNNGVVDDSQLPKDRFSAERLKGVDSTLKIQPAKLEDSAVYLCASSLGRGWQTQYFGPGTRLLVL.

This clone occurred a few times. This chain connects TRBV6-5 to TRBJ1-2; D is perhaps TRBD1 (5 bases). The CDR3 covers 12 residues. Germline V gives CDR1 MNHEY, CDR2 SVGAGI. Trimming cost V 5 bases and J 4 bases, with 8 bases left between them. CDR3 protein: CASSTDSYGYTF. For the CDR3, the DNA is TGTGCCAGCAGTACCGACAGCTATGGCTACACCTTC.

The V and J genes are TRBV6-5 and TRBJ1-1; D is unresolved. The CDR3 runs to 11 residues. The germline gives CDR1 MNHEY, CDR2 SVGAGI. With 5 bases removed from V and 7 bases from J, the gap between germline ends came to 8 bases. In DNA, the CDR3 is TGTGCCAGCAGTGGGGTGAGTGAAGCTTTCTTT. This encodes CASSGVSEAFF.

The CDR3 is CASSLKGITGVAKNIQYF. In DNA, the CDR3 is TGTGCCAGCAGCTTAAAGGGAATAACAGGGGTTGCCAAAAACATTCAGTACTTC. V and J are TRBV7-3 and TRBJ2-4; 7 nucleotides line up with TRBD1. With V trimmed by 1 base and J by 1 base, 10 bases remained unmatched. The CDR3 has 18 amino acids. Germline CDR1 and CDR2: SGHTA and FQGTGA.

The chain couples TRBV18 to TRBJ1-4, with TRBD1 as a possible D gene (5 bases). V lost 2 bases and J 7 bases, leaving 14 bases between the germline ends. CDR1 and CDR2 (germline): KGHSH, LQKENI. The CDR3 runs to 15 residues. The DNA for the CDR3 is TGTGCCAGCTCACCAATCGTCGGGGCGCGTGAAAAACTGTTTTTT. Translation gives CASSPIVGAREKLFF.

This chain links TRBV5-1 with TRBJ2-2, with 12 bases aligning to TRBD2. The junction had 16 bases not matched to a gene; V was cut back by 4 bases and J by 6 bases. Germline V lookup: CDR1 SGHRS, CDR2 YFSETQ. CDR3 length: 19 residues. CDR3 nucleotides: TGCGCCAGCAGCCGTAAACCGCCGCTAGCGGGAGGGGCCCCCGGGGAGCTGTTTTTT. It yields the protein CASSRKPPLAGGAPGELFF.

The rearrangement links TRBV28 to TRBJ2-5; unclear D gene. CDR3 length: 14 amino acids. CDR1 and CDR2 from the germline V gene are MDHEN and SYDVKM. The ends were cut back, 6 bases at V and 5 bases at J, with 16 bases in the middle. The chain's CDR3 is CASSTPPRRETQYF. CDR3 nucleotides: TGTGCCAGCAGCACCCCACCGCGAAGGGAGACCCAGTACTTC.